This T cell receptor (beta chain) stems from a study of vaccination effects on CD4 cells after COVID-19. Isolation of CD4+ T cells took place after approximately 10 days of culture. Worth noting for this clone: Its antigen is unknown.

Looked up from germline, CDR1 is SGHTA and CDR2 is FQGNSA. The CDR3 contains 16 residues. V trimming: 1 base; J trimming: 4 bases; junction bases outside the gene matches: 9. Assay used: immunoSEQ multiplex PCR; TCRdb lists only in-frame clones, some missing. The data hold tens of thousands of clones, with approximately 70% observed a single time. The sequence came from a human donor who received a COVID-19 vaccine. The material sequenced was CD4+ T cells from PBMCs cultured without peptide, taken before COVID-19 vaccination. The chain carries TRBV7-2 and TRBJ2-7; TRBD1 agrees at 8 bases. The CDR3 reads CASSLGSGTGRYEQYF. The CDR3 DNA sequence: TGTGCCAGCAGCTTAGGTTCCGGGACAGGTCGATACGAGCAGTACTTC.